The T cell receptor (beta chain) under discussion was sequenced for a study of blood T cell repertoires in COVID-19. Study context: PBMCs, B-cell-depleted T cells, or T cells were the source of the cDNA or gDNA that made up the material.

Clones were read by immunoSEQ multiplex PCR, and TCRdb kept only the in-frame ones, dropping some. This sample carries about 170,000 clones, about four fifths of them seen once, and the ten largest clones take around 12%. V was clipped by 2 bases and J by 4 bases; unmatched bases: 9. This CDR3 spans 16 amino acids. CDR1 is LGHNA and CDR2 is YSLEER in the germline V gene. This sequence originates from a man aged 45 to 65 who had recovered from COVID-19. Sequencing was done on a sample of PBMCs or T cells enriched from blood (not recorded which). The chain links TRBV4-3 to TRBJ1-2, with 8 positions matching TRBD1. CDR3 protein: CASSQSPGGWGYGYTF. In DNA, the CDR3 is TGCGCCAGCAGCCAATCACCAGGGGGCTGGGGCTATGGCTACACCTTC.